Listed below are T cell receptor beta chains from one sample, sequenced in a study of blood T cells in healthy people across ages. TCRdb ran MiXCR on the 5' RACE reads and lists one entry per CDR3 protein. The sample has 500,000 to 700,000 distinct CDR3 sequences, about 28% seen once. Source material: blood. These receptors were collected from an elderly woman in good health. Both conserved end residues are part of each CDR3. D genes are given only for firm matches. Size is stated for part of the rows, as once, few or many counts, or as a class when the clone is expanded.

.,TRBJ2-1,TRBV4-2,.,CASSHLRSSYNEQFF,TGTGCCAGCAGCCATTTAAGGAGCTCCTACAATGAGCAGTTCTTC
many,TRBJ2-3,TRBV20-1,.,CSASSGLTDTQYF,TGCAGTGCTAGCAGCGGACTCACAGATACGCAGTATTTT
many,TRBJ2-1,TRBV12-3/TRBV12-4,.,CASSFWAGTLNNEQFF,TGTGCCAGCAGTTTCTGGGCAGGGACCTTAAACAATGAGCAGTTCTTC
.,TRBJ1-3,TRBV30,.,CAWSGSPDTIYF,TGTGCCTGGAGTGGTTCCCCGGACACCATATATTTT
many,TRBJ2-7,TRBV6-6,.,CASASGTYEQYF,TGTGCCAGCGCGTCAGGGACCTACGAGCAGTACTTC
many,TRBJ2-1,TRBV2,TRBD2,CASTREGEQFF,TGTGCCAGCACCAGGGAGGGAGAGCAGTTCTTC
many,TRBJ1-6,TRBV3-1,TRBD1,CASNPTGGGGSPLHF,TGTGCCAGCAACCCTACAGGGGGCGGGGGTTCACCCCTCCACTTT
.,TRBJ2-2,TRBV20-1,.,CSAREWAGELFF,TGCAGTGCTAGAGAGTGGGCCGGGGAGCTGTTTTTT
many,TRBJ2-7,TRBV20-1,.,CSAPRGAYEQYF,TGCAGTGCCCCTCGTGGGGCCTACGAGCAGTACTTC
.,TRBJ1-5,TRBV7-9,TRBD1,CASSGSLSGGPHQPQHF,TGTGCCAGCTCCGGGTCGCTTTCAGGGGGTCCCCATCAGCCCCAGCATTTT
.,TRBJ1-4,TRBV30,.,CAWSQGMNEKLFF,TGTGCCTGGAGTCAGGGCATGAATGAAAAACTGTTTTTT
many,TRBJ2-5,TRBV29-1,TRBD1,CSVMTGIETQYF,TGCAGCGTTATGACAGGGATAGAGACCCAGTACTTC
many,TRBJ2-5,TRBV4-3,.,CASSQGVMVETQYF,TGCGCCAGCAGCCAAGGGGTGATGGTCGAGACCCAGTACTTC
.,TRBJ2-3,TRBV12-3/TRBV12-4,.,CASSLAFGGADAEYF,TGTGCCAGCAGTTTAGCATTCGGGGGAGCAGATGCGGAGTATTTT
many,TRBJ2-7,TRBV14,.,CASSPSTGEQYF,TGTGCCAGCAGCCCTTCGACAGGCGAGCAGTACTTC
.,TRBJ1-1,TRBV27,.,CASSEWGLNTEAFF,TGTGCCAGCAGTGAGTGGGGCTTGAACACTGAAGCTTTCTTT